The clone carrying this T cell receptor (beta chain) is termed large (0.1 to 1%). What it recognizes is unknown. Germline V gene lookup returns CDR1 MDHEN and CDR2 SYDVKM. The CDR3 spans 14 residues. V gave up 3 bases and J gave up 1 base, with 9 bases separating them. No patient had received any treatment before thyroid surgery. This sample was taken from a study of metastatic and nonmetastatic thyroid tumors. Study at large: Malignant thyroid and benign thyroid patients provided blood and tumor or nodule tissue whose repertoires were compared.

In the source study's methods: Building a distant-metastasis classifier for papillary thyroid cancer drew on CDR3 differences across clinicopathological groups. TCRdb re-called the PCR reads via MiXCR. The V and J calls come from TCRdb's annotation, not from the publication. The sample includes 15,000 to 20,000 clones, about 28% of them seen just once. General study results and limits: In blood and tumor, TCR beta diversity was reportedly significantly higher in malignant thyroid tumors than in benign nodules.

This receptor was taken from a female donor with papillary thyroid cancer or a benign thyroid nodule (not recorded which). Some clones in this sample may be carry-over from other donors' samples. Sequencing used tumor tissue. The gene calls are TRBV28 and TRBJ2-5; D remains unclear. The CDR3 DNA reads as TGTGCCAGCAGTTTCGTGGATCCCCAAGAGACCCAGTACTTC. Protein sequence: CASSFVDPQETQYF.